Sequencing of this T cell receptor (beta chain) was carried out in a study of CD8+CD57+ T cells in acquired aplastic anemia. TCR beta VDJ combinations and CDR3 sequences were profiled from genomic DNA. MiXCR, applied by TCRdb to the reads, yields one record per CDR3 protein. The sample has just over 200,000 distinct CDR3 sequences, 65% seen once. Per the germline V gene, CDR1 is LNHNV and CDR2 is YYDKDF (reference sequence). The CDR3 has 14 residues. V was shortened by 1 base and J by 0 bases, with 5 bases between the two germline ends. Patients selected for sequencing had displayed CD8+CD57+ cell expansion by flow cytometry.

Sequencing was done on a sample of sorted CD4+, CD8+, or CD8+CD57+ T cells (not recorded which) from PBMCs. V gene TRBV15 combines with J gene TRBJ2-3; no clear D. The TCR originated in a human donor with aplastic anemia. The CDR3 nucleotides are TGTGCCACCAGCAGAGGTGGTAGCACAGATACGCAGTATTTT. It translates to CATSRGGSTDTQYF.